Below are 29 T cell receptor beta chains sequenced from a single sample in a study of blood T cell repertoires in COVID-19 (dated by TCRdb to 2019 to 2021). Library preparation was by the immunoSEQ multiplex PCR assay. In its TCRdb copy, this immuneACCESS table keeps in-frame sequences only and misses some clones. Where compared with another copy, unresolved V genes explain less than half of these, and the others have no known cause. The sample profile shows some 270,000 clones; 85% of them were found once. Around 6.3% of the sample belongs to the ten largest clones. Sequenced input: PBMCs or T cells enriched from blood (not recorded which). The receptors were sampled from a woman aged 50 to 60 who had been exposed to COVID-19.

The chain employs TRBV19 and TRBJ1-5; D unresolved. V was pared by 8 bases and J by 8 bases, with 16 bases between. This CDR3 has 13 amino acids. Germline-derived CDR1 and CDR2 are LNHDA and SQIVND (reference sequence). This chain's CDR3 is CASRTALREPQHF. The CDR3 nucleotides read TGTGCCAGTCGCACAGCCTTGCGTGAGCCCCAGCATTTT.

This chain uses TRBV24-1 with TRBJ1-2; no clear D. The ends were cut back, 0 bases at V and 7 bases at J, with 5 bases in the middle. This CDR3 has 12 amino acids. Looked up from germline, CDR1 is KGHDR and CDR2 is SFDVKD. The CDR3 is CATSDLEGGYTF. The CDR3 DNA reads TGTGCCACCAGTGATTTGGAGGGTGGCTACACCTTC.

The chain employs TRBV7-8 and TRBJ1-1; tentatively, D is TRBD1 (5 bases). The CDR3 has 16 residues. Per the germline V gene, CDR1 is SGHVS and CDR2 is FQNEAQ. V lost 2 bases, J lost 5 bases, and 18 bases lay in between. CDR3 in DNA: TGTGCCAGCAGCTTATTAAGTCAGGGAGGGCAGACTGAAGCTTTCTTT. As protein: CASSLLSQGGQTEAFF. Full variable domain (remainder filled in from reference TRBV7-8 and TRBJ1-1): GAGVSQSPRYKVAKRGQDVALRCDPISGHVSLFWYQQALGQGPEFLTYFQNEAQLDKSGLPSDRFFAERPEGSVSTLKIQRTQQEDSAVYLCASSLLSQGGQTEAFFGQGTRLTVV.

The genes are TRBV3-1 (or the pseudogene TRBV3-2) and TRBJ1-2; a weak D match, TRBD1 (6 bases). Trimming removed 7 bases from V and 2 bases from J, with 17 bases in between. CDR1 is LGHDT, CDR2 YNNKEL, per germline (reference sequence). This CDR3 contains 15 residues. The CDR3 sequence: CASTLGGAGNYGYTF. CDR3 nucleotides: TGTGCCAGCACCCTCGGGGGGGCTGGGAACTATGGCTACACCTTC.

The chain employs TRBV29-1 and TRBJ1-2, with a weak D call TRBD1 (6 bases). Trimming cost V 1 base and J 3 bases, with 12 bases left between them. The germline V gene encodes CDR1 SQVTM and CDR2 ANQGSEA. This CDR3 is 14 amino acids long. CDR3 amino acids: CSVEGRQGYYGYTF. DNA of the CDR3: TGCAGCGTTGAAGGACGTCAGGGGTACTATGGCTACACCTTC.

V is TRBV24-1 and J is TRBJ1-5; D remains ambiguous. This CDR3 region has 13 residues. The V gene lost 6 bases and the J gene lost 7 bases, with 12 bases spanning the gap. CDR1 and CDR2 from the germline V gene are KGHDR and SFDVKD. CDR3 sequence: CATSYTGGQPQHF. CDR3 sequence (DNA): TGTGCCACCAGTTACACGGGAGGGCAGCCCCAGCATTTT.

The V gene is TRBV10-1, the J gene TRBJ1-1; D gene ambiguous. Germline V CDR1 and CDR2: WNHNN, SYGVQD (reference sequence). Trimming cost V 4 bases and J 4 bases, with 10 bases left between them. The CDR3 is 13 amino acids. CDR3 region: CASSGPGSTEAFF. CDR3 in DNA: TGCGCCAGCAGTGGACCGGGAAGCACTGAAGCTTTCTTT.

Remarks on this clone: Other nucleotide sequences from this sample produce the same CDR3. The chain uses TRBV7-3 and TRBJ2-3, with 7 bases fitting TRBD2. CDR3 length: 15 amino acids. With V trimmed by 1 base and J by 0 bases, 1 base remained unmatched. The germline CDR1 and CDR2 sequences are SGHTA and FQGTGA. The CDR3, as DNA: TGTGCCAGCAGCTTAAGGGGGGGAAGCACAGATACGCAGTATTTT. Translated: CASSLRGGSTDTQYF.

The CDR3 DNA reads TGTGCCAGTAGTATCATTACGGCGGCGCCGGGAAAACTGTTTTTT. Translation gives CASSIITAAPGKLFF. This chain links TRBV19 with TRBJ1-4; D gene unclear. The CDR3 is made up of 15 amino acids. Germline loops: CDR1 LNHDA, CDR2 SQIVND (reference sequence). V shed 3 bases and J shed 10 bases, with 18 bases lying between them.

V gene TRBV9 combines with J gene TRBJ1-4; D is perhaps TRBD1 (5 bases). The CDR3 covers 15 residues. Trimming left V 0 bases short and J 5 bases short, with 11 bases between. Germline V gene sequence: CDR1 SGDLS, CDR2 YYNGEE. In nucleotides, the CDR3 is TGTGCCAGCAGCGTAGCGGGGGAGCGAAATGAAAAACTGTTTTTT. The encoded protein is CASSVAGERNEKLFF. The entire variable domain, with the rest obtained from reference TRBV9 and TRBJ1-4, is as follows: DSGVTQTPKHLITATGQRVTLRCSPRSGDLSVYWYQQSLDQGLQFLIQYYNGEERAKGNILERFSAQQFPDLHSELNLSSLELGDSALYFCASSVAGERNEKLFFGSGTQLSVL.

The chain joins TRBV21-1 to TRBJ2-7; the table's D call of TRBD2 was not tested on the DNA. TRBV21-1 is a pseudogene segment. The CDR3 contains 13 residues. The DNA for the CDR3 is TGTGCCAGCAGCCCACGGATGAGGGCCGAGCAGTACTTC. Translated, it gives CASSPRMRAEQYF.

CDR3 sequence (DNA): TGTGCCAGCAGCCAGGGGGGGGCGTACGAGCAGTTCTTC. It codes for CASSQGGAYEQFF. The gene calls are TRBV3-1 (or the pseudogene TRBV3-2) and TRBJ2-1; D might be TRBD2 (7 bases). Germline V lookup: CDR1 LGHDT, CDR2 YNNKEL (reference sequence). Between the trimmed V and J ends, which lost 3 bases and 10 bases, there was a span of 13 bases. The CDR3 spans 13 residues.

J is TRBJ2-7 and V is TRBV7-9, with 9 bases fitting TRBD2. V lost 3 bases to trimming and J lost 6 bases; unmatched junction nucleotides: 9. The CDR3 runs 15 residues. Germline V CDR1 and CDR2: SEHNR, FQNEAQ (reference sequence). The CDR3 region has the DNA TGTGCCAGCAGCTTCCTAGCGGGGAGTCTAGGCGAGCAGTACTTC. Protein sequence: CASSFLAGSLGEQYF.

The CDR3 here is CASSVRGPGALYGYTF. CDR3 nucleotide sequence: TGTGCCAGCAGCGTTAGGGGGCCGGGGGCCCTATATGGCTACACCTTC. This chain connects TRBV9 to TRBJ1-2; 7 nucleotides align to TRBD1. Trimming took 2 bases from V and 5 from J; bases not matched to a gene: 12. CDR3 length: 16 residues. Germline CDR1 SGDLS, CDR2 YYNGEE.

The chain has TRBV14 and TRBJ1-4; D is uncertain. Trimming left V 0 bases short and J 0 bases short, with 5 bases between. There are 15 residues in the CDR3. Looked up from germline, CDR1 is SGHDN and CDR2 is FVKESK. The CDR3: CASSQDRSTNEKLFF. The DNA of the CDR3 is TGTGCCAGCAGCCAAGACAGGTCAACTAATGAAAAACTGTTTTTT.

This chain connects TRBV13 to TRBJ1-3; 10 nucleotides align to TRBD1. Trimming at V came to 4 bases and at J to 4 bases, leaving 7 bases not matched to a gene. From germline, CDR1 is PRHDT and CDR2 FYEKMQ (reference sequence). The CDR3 is made up of 16 amino acids. The CDR3 nucleotides read TGTGCCAGCAGCTCATCCGGGACAGGGGTAGGAAACACCATATATTTT. It encodes CASSSSGTGVGNTIYF.

This clone was recorded only once. This chain connects TRBV5-1 to TRBJ1-5; D not resolved. The germline gives CDR1 SGHRS, CDR2 YFSETQ. The CDR3 is 13 amino acids. Between the trimmed V and J ends, which lost 0 bases and 5 bases, there was a span of 6 bases. The CDR3 loop reads CASSLGSDQPQHF. The CDR3 coding sequence is TGCGCCAGCAGCTTGGGCAGCGATCAGCCCCAGCATTTT.

This rearrangement joins TRBV4-1 to TRBJ1-1, with TRBD1 matching over 8 bases. The CDR3 loop spans 14 amino acids. J gave up 3 bases and V 10 bases, and 10 bases lay outside the gene matches. CDR1 MGHRA and CDR2 YSYEKL come from the germline V gene. The chain's CDR3 is CATQTGQEYTEAFF. The CDR3 bases are TGCGCCACCCAAACGGGACAGGAGTACACTGAAGCTTTCTTT.

V gene TRBV10-3 combines with J gene TRBJ1-2; no firm D call. Germline CDR1 is ENHRY and CDR2 is SYGVKD. Between the trimmed V and J ends, which lost 0 bases and 6 bases, there was a span of 5 bases. The CDR3 has 12 amino acids. This CDR3 reads CAISESRDGYTF. CDR3 nucleotide sequence: TGTGCCATCAGTGAGTCCCGGGATGGCTACACCTTC.

This clone has only one observation. The chain is built from TRBV13 and TRBJ1-5; no clear D. The CDR3 is made up of 17 amino acids. The V and J ends lost 0 bases and 0 bases respectively, with 12 bases between them. Germline assignment: CDR1 PRHDT and CDR2 FYEKMQ (reference sequence). The DNA for the CDR3 is TGTGCCAGCAGCTTAGGGGGAAGCGGGTATAGCAATCAGCCCCAGCATTTT. Translating it yields CASSLGGSGYSNQPQHF.

This rearrangement joins TRBV4-2 to TRBJ1-3, with D perhaps matching TRBD1 (5 bases). Germline V gene sequence: CDR1 LGHNA, CDR2 YNFKEQ. This CDR3 spans 17 amino acids. Trimming pared 0 bases from V and 2 bases from J, leaving 14 bases between. The chain's CDR3 is CASSQESQPRAGNTIYF. CDR3 bases: TGTGCCAGCAGCCAAGAAAGTCAACCCAGGGCTGGAAACACCATATATTTT.

This clone has more than one count but fewer than ten. The chain employs TRBV24-1 and TRBJ1-2; D is undetermined. The germline gives CDR1 KGHDR, CDR2 SFDVKD. This CDR3 has 13 residues. Trimming removed 3 bases at V and 4 bases at J, with 8 bases between. The CDR3 nucleotides are TGTGCCACCAGTGATGGCCCAGGCTATGGCTACACCTTC. Its translation is CATSDGPGYGYTF.

The chain couples TRBV11-2 to TRBJ1-1; TRBD1 is a possible D gene (5 bases). CDR1 and CDR2 (germline): SGHAT, FQNNGV. Trimming stripped 2 bases from V and 1 base from J, with 23 bases between. This CDR3 has 19 residues. Here the CDR3 DNA reads TGTGCCAGCAGCTTATCGGCTTTCACGTCAGGGCTCCCGAACACTGAAGCTTTCTTT. This encodes CASSLSAFTSGLPNTEAFF.

The chain is built from TRBV6-1 and TRBJ1-6, with TRBD1 as a possible D gene (6 bases). The CDR3 totals 16 residues. Per the germline V gene, CDR1 is MNHNS and CDR2 is SASEGT. V was cut by 2 bases and J by 9 bases, with 17 bases left in between. CDR3 region: CASSEWGQGNGSPLHF. The CDR3 coding sequence is TGTGCCAGCAGTGAATGGGGTCAGGGGAATGGTTCACCCCTCCACTTT.

V is TRBV5-6 and J is TRBJ2-5; a weak D match, TRBD2 (5 bases). V was clipped by 7 bases and J by 1 base, with 20 bases between them. Germline V gene sequence: CDR1 SGHDT, CDR2 YYEEEE. The CDR3 loop spans 16 amino acids. This CDR3 is CASFTPGQAAQETQYF. As DNA, the CDR3 is TGTGCCAGCTTTACGCCGGGTCAAGCGGCCCAAGAGACCCAGTACTTC.

This clone was seen once. CDR3 in amino acids: CASQGAQQGYGYTF. The CDR3 DNA sequence: TGTGCCAGTCAGGGGGCCCAACAGGGCTACGGCTACACCTTC. The gene calls are TRBV19 and TRBJ1-2; TRBD1 aligns across 8 bases. CDR3 length: 14 residues. CDR1 is LNHDA, CDR2 SQIVND, per germline (reference sequence). Trimming at V came to 8 bases and at J to 8 bases, leaving 13 bases not matched to a gene.

The V call is TRBV24-1, the J call TRBJ2-2; TRBD1 is a possible D gene (5 bases). CDR1 KGHDR and CDR2 SFDVKD come from the germline V gene. V gave up 8 bases and J gave up 3 bases, with 9 bases separating them. The CDR3 has 13 residues. CDR3 nucleotides: TGTGCCACCATGGGGCCCTACACCGGGGAGCTGTTTTTT. Amino acid sequence: CATMGPYTGELFF.

The CDR3 here is CASSEQASSGNTIYF. Written as DNA, the CDR3 is TGTGCCAGCAGCGAGCAGGCGAGCTCTGGAAACACCATATATTTT. The rearrangement joins TRBV7-2 to TRBJ1-3; D unresolved. V was shortened by 5 bases and J by 0 bases, with 11 bases between the two germline ends. CDR3 length: 15 amino acids. From germline, CDR1 is SGHTA and CDR2 FQGNSA.

The rearrangement joins TRBV19 to TRBJ1-3; D is unresolved. Trimming stripped 7 bases from V and 5 bases from J, with 15 bases between. The CDR3 runs 14 residues. CDR1 is LNHDA, CDR2 SQIVND, per germline (reference sequence). CDR3 nucleotide sequence: TGTGCCAGTAACGCGTCTGTCAAGAGAAACACCATATATTTT. Translation gives CASNASVKRNTIYF.